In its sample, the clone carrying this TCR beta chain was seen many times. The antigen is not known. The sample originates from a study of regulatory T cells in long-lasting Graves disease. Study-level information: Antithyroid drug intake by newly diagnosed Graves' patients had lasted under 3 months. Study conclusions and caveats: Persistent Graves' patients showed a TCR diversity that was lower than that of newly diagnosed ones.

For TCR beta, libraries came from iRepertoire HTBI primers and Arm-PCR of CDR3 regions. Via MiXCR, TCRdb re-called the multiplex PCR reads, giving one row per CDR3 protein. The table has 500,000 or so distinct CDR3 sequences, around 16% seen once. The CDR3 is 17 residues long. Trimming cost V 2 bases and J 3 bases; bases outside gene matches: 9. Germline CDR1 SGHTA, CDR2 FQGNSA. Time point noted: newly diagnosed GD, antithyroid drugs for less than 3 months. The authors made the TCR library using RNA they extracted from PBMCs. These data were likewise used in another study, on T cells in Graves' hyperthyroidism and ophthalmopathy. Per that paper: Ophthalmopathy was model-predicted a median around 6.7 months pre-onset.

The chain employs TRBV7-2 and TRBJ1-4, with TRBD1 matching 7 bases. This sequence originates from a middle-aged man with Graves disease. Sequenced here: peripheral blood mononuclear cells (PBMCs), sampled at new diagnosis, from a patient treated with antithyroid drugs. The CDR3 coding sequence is TGTGCCAGCAGCTTACGGGACAGCCTTTTTTCTAATGAAAAACTGTTTTTT. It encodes CASSLRDSLFSNEKLFF.